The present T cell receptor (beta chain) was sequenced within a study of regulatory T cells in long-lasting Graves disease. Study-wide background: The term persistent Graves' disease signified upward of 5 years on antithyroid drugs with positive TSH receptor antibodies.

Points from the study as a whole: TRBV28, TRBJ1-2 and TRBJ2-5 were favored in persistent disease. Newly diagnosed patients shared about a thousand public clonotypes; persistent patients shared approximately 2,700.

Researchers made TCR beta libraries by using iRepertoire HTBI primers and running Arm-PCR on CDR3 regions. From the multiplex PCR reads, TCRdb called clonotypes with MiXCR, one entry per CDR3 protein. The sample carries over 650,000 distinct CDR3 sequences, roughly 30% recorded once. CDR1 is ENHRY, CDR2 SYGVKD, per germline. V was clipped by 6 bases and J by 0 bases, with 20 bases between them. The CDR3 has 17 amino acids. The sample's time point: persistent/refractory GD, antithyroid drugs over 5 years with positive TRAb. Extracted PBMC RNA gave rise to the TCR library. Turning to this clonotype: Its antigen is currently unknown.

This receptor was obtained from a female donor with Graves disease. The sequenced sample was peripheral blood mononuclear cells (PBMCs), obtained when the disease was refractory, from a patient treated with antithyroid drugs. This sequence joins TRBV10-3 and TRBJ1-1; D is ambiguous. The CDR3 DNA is TGTGCCATCAGATACGGTGGCCTAGCAGATATGAACACTGAAGCTTTCTTT. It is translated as CAIRYGGLADMNTEAFF.